This T cell receptor (beta chain) was found in a study of yellow fever vaccine responses in identical twins. Germline V lookup: CDR1 SGHNT, CDR2 YENEEA. The CDR3 spans 15 residues. Trimming shortened V by 2 bases and J by 6 bases, and 11 bases separated the two germline ends. Study findings and constraints: On the reported evidence, twins' vaccine T cell responses seemed partly convergent and partly personalized.

Of note for this clonotype: What it binds is not known.

Each CDR3 protein is one row after TCRdb ran MiXCR on the RT-PCR reads. The table records over 8,500 distinct CDR3 sequences, 77% of them present only once. The rearrangement links TRBV11-3 to TRBJ1-6; D unresolved. The sample in question was T cells from blood (PBMCs), unsorted or a sorted subset (not recorded which), obtained before or after yellow fever vaccination (not recorded which). This receptor was taken from a woman aged 18-29 years who received the yellow fever vaccine. CDR3 in DNA: TGTGCCAGCAGCTTATATGGGTATTTTAATTCACCCCTCCACTTT. This translates into CASSLYGYFNSPLHF.